This TCR beta chain derives from a study of T cells in localized non-small cell lung cancer. Study-wide findings and caveats: Tumor trailed uninvolved adjacent lung in T cell clonality, which peaked there. A single tumor region was sequenced, leaving heterogeneity possible. A denser population of T cells in blood accompanied longer overall survival. In adjacent lung appeared a median about 57 of the top 100 tumor clones.

Remarks on this clone: As yet, its antigen is unknown.

Repertoires were generated with immunoSEQ multiplex PCR, while TCRdb's copy carries only in-frame clones and drops some. The sample includes more than 10,000 clones, 80% to 90% seen only once; the top ten take 7.5% to 10%. This specimen was peripheral blood, taken before any cancer treatment. The TCR sequence derives from a male donor aged 60 or older with stage III lung adenocarcinoma.

CDR3 loop: CASSLSGAFF. CDR3 in DNA: TGTGCCAGCAGTCTTTCAGGGGCTTTCTTT. The chain employs TRBV6-1 and TRBJ1-1; D might be TRBD1 (5 bases). Deletions cut 5 bases from V and 11 bases from J, with 9 bases between. Germline loops: CDR1 MNHNS, CDR2 SASEGT. This CDR3 has 10 amino acids.